The sequence of this T cell receptor (beta chain) was determined in a study of T cells after yellow fever vaccination. This clonotype was observed many times. A 5'RACE template-switching step, the method used to make TCR cDNA, added a universal primer site and UMIs. Via MiXCR, TCRdb re-called the 5' RACE reads, giving one row per CDR3 protein. Of about 180,000 distinct CDR3 sequences listed, roughly 6.2% are singletons. The CDR3 has 13 amino acids. After removal of 6 bases from V and 0 bases from J, the junction contained 4 bases not matched to a gene. Germline V lookup: CDR1 SQVTM, CDR2 ANQGSEA. The V call is TRBV29-1, the J call TRBJ1-1, with TRBD1 identical over 7 bases. The sequence derives from a young man who received the YFV17D yellow fever vaccine. The source was CD4+ T cells sorted from PBMCs, collected on the day of the first yellow fever vaccination. The CDR3 DNA sequence: TGCAGCGTGCAGGGACAGATGAACACTGAAGCTTTCTTT. This encodes CSVQGQMNTEAFF. The full variable domain, its missing parts supplied by reference TRBV29-1 and TRBJ1-1, is SAVISQKPSRDICQRGTSLTIQCQVDSQVTMMFWYRQQPGQSLTLIATANQGSEATYESGFVIDKFPISRPNLTFSTLTVSNMSPEDSSIYLCSVQGQMNTEAFFGQGTRLTVV.